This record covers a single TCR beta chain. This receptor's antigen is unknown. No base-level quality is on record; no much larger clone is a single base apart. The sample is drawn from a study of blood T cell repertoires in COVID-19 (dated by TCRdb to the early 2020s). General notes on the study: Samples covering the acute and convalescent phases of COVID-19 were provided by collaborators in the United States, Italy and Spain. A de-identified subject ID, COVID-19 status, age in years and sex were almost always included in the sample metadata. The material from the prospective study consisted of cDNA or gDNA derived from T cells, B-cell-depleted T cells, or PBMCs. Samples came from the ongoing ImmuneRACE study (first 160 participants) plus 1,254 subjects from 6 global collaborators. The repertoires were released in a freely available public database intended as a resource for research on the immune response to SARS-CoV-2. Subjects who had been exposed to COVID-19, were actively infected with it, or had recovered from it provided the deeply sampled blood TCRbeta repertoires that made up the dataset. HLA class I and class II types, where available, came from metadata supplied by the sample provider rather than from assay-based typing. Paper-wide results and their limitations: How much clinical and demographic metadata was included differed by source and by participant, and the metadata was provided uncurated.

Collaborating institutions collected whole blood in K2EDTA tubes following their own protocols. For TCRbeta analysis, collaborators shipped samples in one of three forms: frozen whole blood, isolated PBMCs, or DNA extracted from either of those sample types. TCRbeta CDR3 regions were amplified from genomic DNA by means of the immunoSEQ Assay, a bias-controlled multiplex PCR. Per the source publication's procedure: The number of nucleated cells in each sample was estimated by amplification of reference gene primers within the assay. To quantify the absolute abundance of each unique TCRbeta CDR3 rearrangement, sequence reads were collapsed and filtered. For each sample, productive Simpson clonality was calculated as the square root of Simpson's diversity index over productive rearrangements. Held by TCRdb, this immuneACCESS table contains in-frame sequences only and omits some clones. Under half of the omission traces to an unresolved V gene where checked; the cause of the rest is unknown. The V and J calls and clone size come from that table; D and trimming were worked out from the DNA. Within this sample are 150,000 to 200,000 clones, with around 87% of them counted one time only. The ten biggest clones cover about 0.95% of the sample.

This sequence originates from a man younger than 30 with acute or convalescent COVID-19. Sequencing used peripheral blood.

For the CDR3, the sequence is CASSLGLKNTEAFF. The DNA sequence is given as TGTGCCAGCAGCTTAGGGCTGAAGAACACTGAAGCTTTCTTT. The sequence joins TRBV7-6 to TRBJ1-1; the D gene cannot be named for sure. The CDR3 numbers 14 residues from cysteine through phenylalanine. The sequence is cut down to CDR3 DNA, 42 bases in frame from base 1. V is shortened by 1 base, J by 1 base, and the region joining them spans 7 bases. CDR1 and CDR2 are drawn from the germline V gene: SGHVS, FNYEAQ.